This T cell receptor (beta chain) was sequenced during a study of OX40 agonist ivuxolimab in advanced cancers. In the study overall: Dose-escalation patients suffered from hepatocellular carcinoma, melanoma, renal cell or head and neck cancer.

V was cut by 0 bases and J by 2 bases, with 7 bases left in between. The CDR3 consists of 14 residues. The germline CDR1 and CDR2 sequences are SGHRS and YFSETQ. Libraries were prepared by immunoSEQ multiplex PCR; TCRdb keeps only in-frame clonotypes and omits some of them. The sample lists about 90,000 clones, 75% to 90% occurring once. The sequence was obtained from an adult with an advanced solid tumor such as melanoma, head and neck, liver or kidney cancer. The sequencing used CD4+ or CD8+ T cells sorted from blood, collected in a trial of the OX40 agonist ivuxolimab. The chain joins TRBV5-1 to TRBJ2-3, with D maybe TRBD2 (5 bases). The CDR3 DNA follows: TGCGCCAGCAGCTTGGAGCGGCCCACAGATACGCAGTATTTT. Translated, it gives CASSLERPTDTQYF. Looking up the rest from reference TRBV5-1 and TRBJ2-3 gives the full variable domain: KAGVTQTPRYLIKTRGQQVTLSCSPISGHRSVSWYQQTPGQGLQFLFEYFSETQRNKGNFPGRFSGRQFSNSRSEMNVSTLELGDSALYLCASSLERPTDTQYFGPGTRLTVL.